These 23 T cell receptor beta chains share one sample of origin, sequenced in a study of blood T cell repertoires in COVID-19. Assay used: immunoSEQ multiplex PCR; TCRdb lists only in-frame clones, some missing. The sample holds fewer than 35,000 clones; about 90% are singletons and the top ten take approximately 1.5%. Sequencing input: peripheral blood. The receptor set was obtained from a man in his sixties with active COVID-19.

The V call is TRBV29-1, the J call TRBJ2-7; 10 nucleotides match TRBD1. The ends lost 5 bases at V and 3 bases at J; junction bases unmatched: 10. Germline assignment: CDR1 SQVTM and CDR2 ANQGSEA. The CDR3 spans 15 residues. CDR3 loop: CSVKLRDRGLYEQYF. The CDR3 DNA is TGCAGCGTTAAACTCCGGGACAGGGGACTCTACGAGCAGTACTTC.

The chain joins TRBV9 to TRBJ1-1, with TRBD1 matching over 7 bases. The CDR3 is 14 amino acids. The V gene's germline CDR1 is SGDLS and CDR2 YYNGEE. The V and J ends lost 4 bases and 4 bases, in that order; junction bases with no gene match: 7. CDR3 protein: CASSSTGVPTEAFF. The CDR3 DNA is TGTGCCAGCAGCTCAACAGGGGTCCCCACTGAAGCTTTCTTT.

J is TRBJ1-5 and V is TRBV6-6, with 7 bases identical to TRBD1. The V gene end was trimmed by 8 bases and the J gene end by 0 bases; junction bases not matched to a gene: 10. CDR1 MNHNY and CDR2 SVGAGI come from the germline V gene (reference sequence). The length of the CDR3 is 16 residues. In DNA form, the CDR3 reads TGTGCCAGCGTCCGGGACAGTTATTATAGCAATCAGCCCCAGCATTTT. Translation gives CASVRDSYYSNQPQHF.

This chain uses TRBV7-9 with TRBJ2-5, with D uncertain. The CDR3 covers 11 residues. Deletions cut 3 bases from V and 5 bases from J, with 4 bases between. The germline V gene encodes CDR1 SEHNR and CDR2 FQNEAQ (reference sequence). Here the CDR3 DNA reads TGTGCCAGCAGCTTTAGCGAGACCCAGTACTTC. Translating it yields CASSFSETQYF.

This clone occurred a few times. The CDR3 reads CASSLGGTSWSSDTQYF. CDR3 nucleotides: TGTGCCAGCAGCTTGGGAGGGACTAGCTGGTCGTCAGATACGCAGTATTTT. The chain recombines TRBV5-4 with TRBJ2-3; 9 bases line up with TRBD2. The CDR3 is 17 residues long. J was trimmed by 4 bases and V by 0 bases; bases with no gene match: 9. The germline gives CDR1 SGHNT, CDR2 YYREEE (reference sequence).

The CDR3 nucleotides are TGTGCCAGCAGCGTAGGAGGACAGGGCCCTTACGAGCAGTACTTC. It is translated as CASSVGGQGPYEQYF. The rearrangement links TRBV9 to TRBJ2-7; 8 nucleotides match TRBD1. In germline, CDR1 is SGDLS, CDR2 YYNGEE. This CDR3 is 15 amino acids long. Trimming removed 0 bases from V and 4 bases from J; junction bases left unmatched: 6.

J is TRBJ2-3 and V is TRBV13; 7 nucleotides line up with TRBD2. Germline values: CDR1 PRHDT, CDR2 FYEKMQ (reference sequence). V gave up 8 bases and J gave up 4 bases; unmatched junction bases: 9. This CDR3 has 14 amino acids. The CDR3 is CASAQRGLADTQYF. The CDR3 DNA reads as TGTGCCAGCGCCCAGCGGGGTTTGGCAGATACGCAGTATTTT.

This sequence joins TRBV5-4 and TRBJ1-2, with D possibly TRBD1 on 6 matching bases. This CDR3 is built from 14 residues. Germline V CDR1 and CDR2: SGHNT, YYREEE (reference sequence). V lost 4 bases, J lost 6 bases, and 16 bases lay in between. CDR3 sequence: CASSINRDPNGYTF. The CDR3 bases are TGTGCCAGCAGCATAAACAGGGATCCGAATGGCTACACCTTC.

This clone was seen a single time. The V call is TRBV5-4, the J call TRBJ2-7; D is uncertain. Germline lookup yields CDR1 SGHNT and CDR2 YYREEE (reference sequence). The CDR3 consists of 15 residues. V was cut by 2 bases and J by 0 bases, with 12 bases left in between. CDR3 in DNA: TGTGCCAGCAGCTTTATCGCTCGTAGCTCCTACGAGCAGTACTTC. Protein product: CASSFIARSSYEQYF.

The CDR3 loop reads CASSLPPDRLRPGELFF. DNA of the CDR3: TGTGCCAGCAGTTTACCTCCCGACAGACTCCGACCCGGGGAGCTGTTTTTT. V is TRBV27 and J is TRBJ2-2; tentatively, D is TRBD1 (5 bases). Trimming cost V 2 bases and J 6 bases, with 19 bases left between them. Germline-derived CDR1 and CDR2 are MNHEY and SMNVEV (reference sequence). CDR3 length: 17 amino acids.

The chain couples TRBV15 to TRBJ2-3; D gene uncertain. The CDR3 contains 13 residues. V lost 8 bases and J lost 8, with 17 bases in between. CDR1 and CDR2 from the germline V gene are LNHNV and YYDKDF (reference sequence). The CDR3 DNA is TGTGCCACCCGATCGGGTGGTTCGGGTACGCAGTATTTT. Amino acids: CATRSGGSGTQYF.

V usage is TRBV2 and J usage is TRBJ1-1; D is uncertain. The V end was cut by 4 bases, the J end by 4 bases, with 13 bases between. The germline V gene encodes CDR1 SNHLY and CDR2 FYNNEI. This CDR3 has 14 residues. In DNA form, the CDR3 reads TGTGCCAGCAGTGCTACCCAGGAAGGCACTGAAGCTTTCTTT. Its protein is CASSATQEGTEAFF.

This clone was counted once. V usage is TRBV10-2 and J usage is TRBJ2-3; possible D gene TRBD2, 5 bases. The V gene's germline CDR1 is WSHSY and CDR2 SAAADI. The ends were cut back, 3 bases at V and 4 bases at J, with 11 bases in the middle. This CDR3 spans 14 amino acids. CDR3: CASSERGEADTQYF. The CDR3 nucleotides are TGCGCCAGCAGTGAACGGGGAGAGGCAGATACGCAGTATTTT.

V gene TRBV30 combines with J gene TRBJ1-1, with a possible D match to TRBD1 (6 bases). Germline V gene lookup returns CDR1 GTSNPN and CDR2 SVGIG (reference sequence). The CDR3 has 13 amino acids. V lost 4 bases to trimming and J lost 5 bases, with 14 bases between them. CDR3 DNA sequence: TGTGCCTGGACAGGGGCCTGGGGGACTGAAGCTTTCTTT. Its protein product is CAWTGAWGTEAFF.

There are a few counts of this clone. The rearrangement uses TRBV28 and TRBJ2-3; tentatively, D is TRBD2 (7 bases). CDR3 length equals 12 residues. From germline, CDR1 is MDHEN and CDR2 SYDVKM. V gave up 6 bases and J gave up 8 bases, with 12 bases separating them. CDR3 sequence (DNA): TGTGCCAGCAGGGGGGGAGGGGGTACGCAGTATTTT. Its translation: CASRGGGGTQYF.

V usage is TRBV10-3 and J usage is TRBJ1-2; maybe TRBD1 (5 bases). The V and J ends lost 8 bases and 1 base respectively, with 8 bases between them. This CDR3 is built from 12 residues. Germline loops: CDR1 ENHRY, CDR2 SYGVKD. CDR3 DNA sequence: TGTGCCATCCTCGGGGGTAACTATGGCTACACCTTC. The encoded protein is CAILGGNYGYTF.

The J gene is TRBJ1-2, the V gene TRBV4-1, with 8 positions matching TRBD1. Trimming at V came to 3 bases and at J to 3 bases, leaving 6 bases not matched to a gene. The CDR3 spans 15 residues. Looked up from germline, CDR1 is MGHRA and CDR2 is YSYEKL. The CDR3 sequence: CASSHTAGGDYGYTF. The DNA for the CDR3 is TGCGCCAGCAGCCACACGGCAGGGGGCGACTATGGCTACACCTTC.

This chain links TRBV5-8 with TRBJ2-6; D is possibly TRBD2 (5 bases). In germline, CDR1 is SGHTS, CDR2 YDEGEE. The ends were cut back, 4 bases at V and 1 base at J, with 15 bases in the middle. The CDR3 runs to 17 residues. The CDR3 sequence: CASSPGYTRSGANVLTF. The CDR3 DNA reads TGTGCCAGCAGCCCGGGGTACACGAGATCTGGGGCCAACGTCCTGACTTTC.

The chain has TRBV21-1 and TRBJ1-1; TRBD1 is the table's D call, not checked against the DNA. TRBV21-1 is designated a pseudogene. The CDR3 runs 18 residues. As DNA, the CDR3 is TGTGCCAGCACCCTACCAGGGACACCTAACGAGGGGAACACTGAAGCTTTCTTT. Translated, it gives CASTLPGTPNEGNTEAFF.

This clone was seen only once. This chain connects TRBV9 to TRBJ1-4; TRBD1 matches at 8 bases. The trim removed 6 bases at V and 5 bases at J, leaving 12 bases unmatched. The germline CDR1 and CDR2 sequences are SGDLS and YYNGEE. The CDR3 contains 16 residues. The CDR3 protein is CASIKGQETSNEKLFF. In DNA form, the CDR3 reads TGTGCCAGCATTAAGGGACAGGAGACTTCCAATGAAAAACTGTTTTTT.

The V call is TRBV20-1, the J call TRBJ1-1, with unresolved D. Germline CDR1 DFQATT, CDR2 SNEGSKA (reference sequence). V was cut by 5 bases and J by 4 bases, with 8 bases left in between. The CDR3 consists of 11 residues. The chain's CDR3 is CSAYHGTEAFF. The DNA of the CDR3 is TGCAGTGCTTACCACGGCACTGAAGCTTTCTTT.

The chain is built from TRBV19 and TRBJ2-3, with TRBD2 matching 8 bases. CDR1 is LNHDA, CDR2 SQIVND, per germline (reference sequence). V gave up 8 bases and J gave up 4 bases; unmatched junction bases: 8. The CDR3 contains 14 residues. The DNA for the CDR3 is TGTGCCAGTGGGCTAGCGGGTCAGTCAGATACGCAGTATTTT. It specifies CASGLAGQSDTQYF.

The chain carries TRBV5-4 and TRBJ1-4; 9 bases fit TRBD1. Germline loops: CDR1 SGHNT, CDR2 YYREEE (reference sequence). The junction had 5 bases not matched to a gene; V was cut back by 1 base and J by 4 bases. The CDR3 is 16 amino acids. The CDR3 sequence: CASSLRTGAGNEKLFF. Written as DNA, the CDR3 is TGTGCCAGCAGCTTGCGGACAGGGGCCGGTAATGAAAAACTGTTTTTT.